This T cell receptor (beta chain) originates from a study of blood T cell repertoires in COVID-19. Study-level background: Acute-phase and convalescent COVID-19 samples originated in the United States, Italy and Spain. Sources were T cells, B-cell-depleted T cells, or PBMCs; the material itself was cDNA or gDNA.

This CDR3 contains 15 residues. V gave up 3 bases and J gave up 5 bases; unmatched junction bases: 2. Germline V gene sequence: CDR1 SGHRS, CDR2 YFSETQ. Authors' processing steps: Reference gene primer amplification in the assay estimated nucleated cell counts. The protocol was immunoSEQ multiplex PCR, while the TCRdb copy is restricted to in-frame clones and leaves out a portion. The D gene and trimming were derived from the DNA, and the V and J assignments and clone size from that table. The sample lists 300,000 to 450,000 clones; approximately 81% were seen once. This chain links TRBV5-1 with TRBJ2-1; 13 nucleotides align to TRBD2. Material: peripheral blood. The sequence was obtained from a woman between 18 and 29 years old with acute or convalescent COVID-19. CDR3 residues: CASSSTSGGNNEQFF. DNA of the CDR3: TGCGCCAGCAGCTCGACTAGCGGGGGGAACAATGAGCAGTTCTTC.